These T cell receptor beta chains were read from a single sample in a study of blood T cell repertoires in COVID-19. Sequencing used immunoSEQ multiplex PCR; TCRdb keeps in-frame clones, though not all of them. In the table there are about 78,000 clones, 75% to 95% of which are singletons. The sequencing input was peripheral blood. These receptors came from an elderly woman with acute or convalescent COVID-19. Both conserved end residues are part of each CDR3.

j_call: TRBJ2-1
cdr3_length: 15
v_call: TRBV7-2
cdr3_aa: CASSLAGGVYNEQFF

j_call: TRBJ1-2
cdr3_length: 13
v_call: TRBV9
cdr3_aa: CASSVDSNYGYTF

j_call: TRBJ2-3
cdr3_length: 14
v_call: TRBV9
cdr3_aa: CASSALTSADTQYF

j_call: TRBJ1-2
cdr3_length: 13
v_call: TRBV4-1
cdr3_aa: CASSLSGEYGYTF

j_call: TRBJ2-1
cdr3_length: 16
v_call: TRBV11-2
cdr3_aa: CASSLERGRVHNEQFF

j_call: TRBJ2-1
cdr3_length: 17
v_call: TRBV9
cdr3_aa: CASSVEARLAGGLEQFF

j_call: TRBJ2-1
cdr3_length: 14
v_call: TRBV7-3
cdr3_aa: CASSSSGRGDEQFF

j_call: TRBJ2-6
cdr3_length: 18
v_call: TRBV5-1
cdr3_aa: CASSLAGTLSSGANVLTF

j_call: TRBJ2-7
cdr3_length: 15
v_call: TRBV28
cdr3_aa: CASSFSPRGSYEQYF

j_call: TRBJ2-3
cdr3_length: 15
v_call: TRBV24-1
cdr3_aa: CATSTGGGRGDTQYF

j_call: TRBJ2-5
cdr3_length: 14
v_call: TRBV2
cdr3_aa: CASSELVREETQYF

j_call: TRBJ2-2
cdr3_length: 15
v_call: TRBV3-1/TRBV3-2
cdr3_aa: CASSQAGRLTGELFF

j_call: TRBJ1-6
cdr3_length: 13
v_call: TRBV6-2/TRBV6-3
cdr3_aa: CASSYSRDTLFHF

j_call: TRBJ2-3
cdr3_length: 20
v_call: TRBV2
cdr3_aa: CASSDPLRLAGGLSTDTQYF

j_call: TRBJ2-2
cdr3_length: 18
v_call: TRBV7-2
cdr3_aa: CASSLEASGGTNTGELFF

j_call: TRBJ1-1
cdr3_length: 11
v_call: TRBV6-5
cdr3_aa: CASSTGTEAFF

j_call: TRBJ1-1
cdr3_length: 16
v_call: TRBV4-3
cdr3_aa: CASSQEGRAIGTEAFF

j_call: TRBJ2-4
cdr3_length: 15
v_call: TRBV5-5
cdr3_aa: CASSPIAGFKNIQYF

j_call: TRBJ1-2
cdr3_length: 13
v_call: TRBV12-3/TRBV12-4
cdr3_aa: CASSLGAAYGYTF

j_call: TRBJ1-2
cdr3_length: 13
v_call: TRBV29-1
cdr3_aa: CSVGGGARYGYTF

j_call: TRBJ2-1
cdr3_length: 15
v_call: TRBV15
cdr3_aa: CATSRTSGVYNEQFF

j_call: TRBJ1-5
cdr3_length: 16
v_call: TRBV28
cdr3_aa: CATASAGGFSNQPQHF

j_call: TRBJ2-7
cdr3_length: 12
v_call: TRBV29-1
cdr3_aa: CSVAWDTYEQYF

j_call: TRBJ1-5
cdr3_length: 15
v_call: TRBV9
cdr3_aa: CASSVAGFVGQPQHF

j_call: TRBJ2-7
cdr3_length: 19
v_call: TRBV27
cdr3_aa: CASDLHPKSPGLVIYEQYF

j_call: TRBJ1-6
cdr3_length: 16
v_call: TRBV9
cdr3_aa: CASSANTGYGNSPLHF

j_call: TRBJ2-2
cdr3_length: 17
v_call: TRBV4-1
cdr3_aa: CASSQRQGVTNTGELFF

j_call: TRBJ1-2
cdr3_length: 15
v_call: TRBV4-2
cdr3_aa: CASSASEGSGIGYTF

j_call: TRBJ1-5
cdr3_length: 15
v_call: TRBV27
cdr3_aa: CASSFSTNGNQPQHF

j_call: TRBJ2-7
cdr3_length: 15
v_call: TRBV7-9
cdr3_aa: CASSRLGQGSYEQYF

j_call: TRBJ1-5
cdr3_length: 13
v_call: TRBV12-3/TRBV12-4
cdr3_aa: CASSYEGRQPQHF

j_call: TRBJ2-1
cdr3_length: 17
v_call: TRBV10-3
cdr3_aa: CAISVRESGSVNNEQFF

j_call: TRBJ2-7
cdr3_length: 12
v_call: TRBV10-3
cdr3_aa: CAISRGEYEQYF

j_call: TRBJ1-3
cdr3_length: 15
v_call: TRBV6-5
cdr3_aa: CASTPDRVPGNTIYF

j_call: TRBJ2-7
cdr3_length: 13
v_call: TRBV6-5
cdr3_aa: CAATSDLTYEQYF

j_call: TRBJ1-1
cdr3_length: 15
v_call: TRBV5-5
cdr3_aa: CASTISGSMNTEAFF

j_call: TRBJ1-1
cdr3_length: 15
v_call: TRBV7-2
cdr3_aa: CASSYQGGGNTEAFF

j_call: TRBJ1-6
cdr3_length: 15
v_call: TRBV9
cdr3_aa: CASSVATSFSSPLHF

j_call: TRBJ2-2
cdr3_length: 14
v_call: TRBV5-1
cdr3_aa: CASSPSGGVGELFF

j_call: TRBJ1-1
cdr3_length: 13
v_call: TRBV2
cdr3_aa: CASSVQGHAEAFF

j_call: TRBJ2-2
cdr3_length: 17
v_call: TRBV9
cdr3_aa: CASSQRTSGGSDGELFF